The clone carrying this T cell receptor beta chain was observed at least ten times. Its antigen remains unknown. This record comes from a study of T cells in Graves' hyperthyroidism and ophthalmopathy. Study observations and caveats: It was a median approximately six months before onset that the model predicted ophthalmopathy. Ophthalmopathy was separated from stable hyperthyroidism by a 13 V-J model. Most clonotypes expanded in the thyroid (above 0.001) were also present in blood.

V was clipped by 1 base and J by 3 bases, with 11 bases between them. Germline values: CDR1 LGHDT, CDR2 YNNKEL (reference sequence). The CDR3 has 15 residues. Researchers took RNA transcripts and amplified the TCR beta CDR3 regions from them. When the TCR CDR3 underwent first-round RT-PCR, the HTBI primer set was used. TCRdb fed the multiplex PCR reads into MiXCR, producing one record per CDR3 protein. This table has about 600,000 distinct CDR3 sequences, 12% to 15% appearing once. Material for sequencing was blood. The genes are TRBV3-1 and TRBJ2-3, with D unresolved. The origin of this receptor is a woman aged 18-30 years with Graves' ophthalmopathy. This CDR3 reads CASSQGLGKTDTQYF. The CDR3 bases are TGTGCCAGCAGCCAAGGCTTAGGGAAGACAGATACGCAGTATTTT.